This T cell receptor (beta chain) was retrieved from a study of synovial regulatory T cells in juvenile arthritis. Background on the study: Roughly six patients were on methotrexate and three were untreated. Findings of the study overall: iaTreg cells shared more CDR3 sequences with synovial Tregs than other blood Tregs did. Inflammation-associated Treg cells in blood had less TCR diversity than the remaining blood Treg cells.

TCRdb keeps only in-frame clones here, not all; method: immunoSEQ multiplex PCR. Recorded for this sample: around 10,000 clones. The CDR3 length is 13 residues. The DNA sequence is not available. Germline lookup yields CDR1 SGHRS and CDR2 YFSETQ. Donors were around eleven juvenile idiopathic arthritis patients with active disease, 3 polyarticular and 8 oligoarticular. For this clone: The antigen is unknown.

V and J are TRBV5-1 and TRBJ2-7; TCRdb indicates TRBD2, and absent DNA this call remains unverified. The sequence was obtained from a donor aged 2 to 35 with juvenile idiopathic arthritis. Material: Treg cells from blood. Documented subset: remaining (HLA-DR-negative) circulating blood Treg cells. This chain's CDR3 is CASSPNNHYEQYF.